This T cell receptor beta chain emerged from a study of cytomegalovirus exposure and HLA in healthy donors. The study's findings and limits: As a later analysis showed, a missense DCLRE1C variant was linked to trimming of TCR beta V- and J-genes. Follow-up analysis found HLA locus-dependent TCR association rates, highest for DRB1 and lowest for HLA-C. Some V segments could not be told apart, so they were left out, TRBV6-2 and TRBV6-3 among them.

It was with 60 Vbeta and 13 Jbeta primers that the PCR ran. Generated by immunoSEQ multiplex PCR, the TCRdb table keeps only in-frame clones and is missing some. The table lists 110,000 or so clones, under 90% of them singletons. The CDR3 extends over 14 amino acids. Germline V gives CDR1 SGHDT, CDR2 YYEEEE. The germline V and J ends were trimmed by 0 bases and 2 bases, with 6 bases remaining between them. Of note for this clone: The target antigen is unknown.

V and J are TRBV5-6 and TRBJ1-5, with unresolved D. The source material was PBMCs. This sequence originates from a woman aged 18-35 years in good health and CMV-seronegative. The CDR3 DNA reads as TGTGCCAGCAGCTTGGTAGCGGGCAATCAGCCCCAGCATTTT. This encodes CASSLVAGNQPQHF.